One T cell receptor beta chain is described in this entry. During active infection, Seattle patients enrolled and were then monitored through disease. These data are taken from a study of blood T cell repertoires in COVID-19. Background on the study: The study drew acute and convalescent COVID-19 samples from the United States, Italy and Spain. The cDNA or gDNA used as material had been derived from T cells, B-cell-depleted T cells, or PBMCs.

The germline gives CDR1 SQVTM, CDR2 ANQGSEA. Trimming took 1 base from V and 7 from J; bases not matched to a gene: 7. This CDR3 has 14 amino acids. As originally analysed: From reference gene primer amplification, estimates of nucleated cell counts were derived. The repertoire was sequenced with immunoSEQ multiplex PCR; TCRdb's copy has only in-frame clones and lacks some. Clonal size and the V and J genes are those of that table, whereas D and trimming came from the DNA. The top ten clones hold about 3.5% of a sample with under 90,000 clones, approximately 90% of them seen once. This receptor was taken from a woman aged 50 to 60 with COVID-19, enrolled during active disease. This chain links TRBV29-1 with TRBJ1-2, with 9 bases lining up with TRBD1. The material sequenced was peripheral blood. CDR3 DNA sequence: TGCAGCGTTGAAGGTTGGGACAGGGTAACTGGCTACACCTTC. Translation: CSVEGWDRVTGYTF. Complete variable domain (other parts from reference TRBV29-1 and TRBJ1-2): SAVISQKPSRDICQRGTSLTIQCQVDSQVTMMFWYRQQPGQSLTLIATANQGSEATYESGFVIDKFPISRPNLTFSTLTVSNMSPEDSSIYLCSVEGWDRVTGYTFGSGTRLTVV.